This T cell receptor beta chain derives from a study of cytotoxic CD8 clonotypes in ibrutinib-treated CLL. Study overall: Sequencing produced an average of roughly 270,000 productive templates and 94,082 productive rearrangements per sample.

This CDR3 has 15 amino acids. The V gene lost 2 bases and the J gene lost 0 bases, with 11 bases spanning the gap. CDR1 and CDR2 (germline): SQVTM, ANQGSEA. Profiling relied on immunoSEQ multiplex PCR, and the TCRdb table lists in-frame clones only, not all of them. In the table there are 250,000 to 350,000 clones, 65% to 85% of which are singletons. The chain employs TRBV29-1 and TRBJ2-1; D gene ambiguous. Here the sequenced sample was PBMCs, taken at disease progression, from a patient treated with ibrutinib. The source is a human donor with chronic lymphocytic leukemia. DNA of the CDR3: TGCAGCGTTGAAAAGCTGCGGAGCTCCTACAATGAGCAGTTCTTC. Translated, it gives CSVEKLRSSYNEQFF.